Each of the 26 T cell receptor beta chains below was sequenced from the same sample in a study of cytotoxic CD8 clonotypes in ibrutinib-treated CLL. Generated by immunoSEQ multiplex PCR, the TCRdb table keeps only in-frame clones and is missing some. The sample records around 70,000 clones, 75% to 95% being singletons. Material: PBMCs, obtained after 12 months of ibrutinib treatment. These receptors were collected from a human donor with chronic lymphocytic leukemia.

This chain joins TRBV5-6 and TRBJ2-7; tentatively, D is TRBD1 or TRBD2 (5 bases each). Germline V CDR1 and CDR2: SGHDT, YYEEEE. V lost 4 bases and J lost 3, with 8 bases in between. The CDR3 consists of 12 residues. CDR3 sequence: CASSQGDYEQYF. DNA for the CDR3: TGTGCCAGCAGCCAGGGAGACTACGAGCAGTACTTC.

The chain recombines TRBV4-1 with TRBJ1-4, with D hard to call. The CDR3 contains 16 residues. Germline CDR1 and CDR2: MGHRA and YSYEKL. V lost 5 bases and J 0 bases, leaving 13 bases between the germline ends. CDR3 loop: CASSFPTLTTNEKLFF. DNA of the CDR3: TGCGCCAGCAGCTTTCCGACCCTAACAACTAATGAAAAACTGTTTTTT.

The CDR3 sequence: CASSLARGLYEQYF. The CDR3 DNA sequence: TGCGCCAGCAGCTTGGCGCGGGGGTTATACGAGCAGTACTTC. V usage is TRBV5-1 and J usage is TRBJ2-7; TRBD2 matches at 7 bases. The CDR3 consists of 14 residues. J was trimmed by 4 bases and V by 0 bases; bases with no gene match: 4. Germline-derived CDR1 and CDR2 are SGHRS and YFSETQ.

The chain joins TRBV2 to TRBJ1-6, with no clear D. Germline CDR1 SNHLY, CDR2 FYNNEI. The CDR3 runs 14 residues. V was cut by 8 bases and J by 3 bases, with 11 bases left in between. CDR3 in amino acids: CASDGEFYNSPLHF. DNA of the CDR3: TGTGCCAGCGACGGAGAATTCTATAATTCACCCCTCCACTTT.

V is TRBV6-6 and J is TRBJ2-7; 10 nucleotides line up with TRBD1. CDR3 length equals 15 residues. V shed 0 bases, J shed 6 bases, and the junction held 5 bases outside the gene matches. Germline V CDR1 and CDR2: MNHNY, SVGAGI (reference sequence). CDR3 DNA: TGTGCCAGCAGTTACTCCGGGACAGGGGCTTCCGAGCAGTACTTC. Its translation is CASSYSGTGASEQYF.

The gene calls are TRBV6-6 and TRBJ1-1, with D unresolved. The CDR3 is 13 amino acids. Looked up from germline, CDR1 is MNHNY and CDR2 is SVGAGI (reference sequence). Trimming took 0 bases from V and 8 from J, leaving 10 bases between them. CDR3 nucleotide sequence: TGTGCCAGCAGTTACTCGCTCGGGAGGGAAGCTTTCTTT. As protein: CASSYSLGREAFF.

The CDR3 coding sequence is TGTGCCAGTAGTATCGTCGTGGCTTTGAACACTGAAGCTTTCTTT. Encoded protein: CASSIVVALNTEAFF. The chain has TRBV19 and TRBJ1-1; D is unclear. V lost 3 bases, J lost 0 bases, and 11 bases lay in between. The germline gives CDR1 LNHDA, CDR2 SQIVND (reference sequence). This CDR3 is built from 15 residues.

The chain combines TRBV10-3 with TRBJ2-2, with D uncertain. The CDR3 has 13 amino acids. Germline assignment: CDR1 ENHRY and CDR2 SYGVKD. Trimming took 3 bases from V and 1 from J, leaving 3 bases between them. The CDR3 is CAISDRNTGELFF. The CDR3 coding sequence is TGTGCCATCAGTGATCGGAACACCGGGGAGCTGTTTTTT.

The genes are TRBV29-1 and TRBJ1-3, with D perhaps TRBD1 (5 bases). CDR3 length: 15 amino acids. V was cut by 6 bases and J by 0 bases, with 15 bases left in between. Germline V CDR1 and CDR2: SQVTM, ANQGSEA. CDR3 sequence (DNA): TGCAGCGTAACAACTACAGGAAACTCTGGAAACACCATATATTTT. Translating it yields CSVTTTGNSGNTIYF.

The V call is TRBV7-2, the J call TRBJ1-5; TRBD1 agrees at 7 bases. The CDR3 length is 15 residues. Trimming took 3 bases from V and 6 from J; bases not matched to a gene: 8. Germline V gene sequence: CDR1 SGHTA, CDR2 FQGNSA. The CDR3 is CASSFSGAGGQPQHF. CDR3 nucleotide sequence: TGTGCCAGCAGCTTTTCCGGGGCAGGGGGTCAGCCCCAGCATTTT.

This chain links TRBV19 with TRBJ2-2; D is undetermined. This CDR3 is 15 amino acids long. The germline V gene has CDR1 LNHDA and CDR2 SQIVND (reference sequence). V was pared by 3 bases and J by 0 bases, with 8 bases between. In DNA form, the CDR3 reads TGTGCCAGTAGTATGAAGGGTGCGAACACCGGGGAGCTGTTTTTT. This codes for CASSMKGANTGELFF.

As concerns this clone: This sample includes further DNA sequences coding for the same CDR3. The rearrangement uses TRBV5-1 and TRBJ2-3, with 14 bases lining up with TRBD2. After removal of 6 bases from V and 5 bases from J, the junction contained 8 bases not matched to a gene. The germline CDR1 and CDR2 sequences are SGHRS and YFSETQ. The CDR3 has 16 amino acids. CDR3 loop: CASTKGLAGEEDTQYF. CDR3 nucleotide sequence: TGCGCCAGCACCAAGGGACTAGCGGGAGAGGAAGATACGCAGTATTTT.

V gene TRBV19 combines with J gene TRBJ1-4; TRBD1 is a possible D gene (6 bases). Trimming took 8 bases from V and 4 from J, leaving 20 bases between them. The germline gives CDR1 LNHDA, CDR2 SQIVND (reference sequence). The CDR3 covers 16 residues. CDR3 bases: TGTGCCAGTTATTCTGTACCCTCCAGGGGTAATGAAAAACTGTTTTTT. Translating gives CASYSVPSRGNEKLFF.

This chain links TRBV13 with TRBJ2-7; 8 nucleotides match TRBD1. The germline CDR1 and CDR2 sequences are PRHDT and FYEKMQ (reference sequence). CDR3 length equals 17 residues. The J segment lost 2 bases and the V segment lost 2 bases, leaving 11 bases of the junction unmatched. For the CDR3, the DNA is TGTGCCAGCAGCTTAAGTAGGGGCGAGGACAGGGCCTACGAGCAGTACTTC. Amino acid sequence: CASSLSRGEDRAYEQYF.

This clone was recorded only once. The genes are TRBV6-5 and TRBJ2-1; the match to TRBD2 covers 7 bases. The germline gives CDR1 MNHEY, CDR2 SVGAGI. Trimming cost V 2 bases and J 8 bases; bases outside gene matches: 9. The CDR3 totals 15 residues. Here the CDR3 reads CASSYTRVRGDEQFF. The CDR3 DNA sequence: TGTGCCAGCAGTTACACCCGGGTACGGGGGGATGAGCAGTTCTTC.

This rearrangement joins TRBV6-6 to TRBJ2-5; 10 bases match TRBD1. The CDR3 loop spans 15 amino acids. J lost 5 bases, V lost 2 bases, and 5 bases had no gene match. Germline lookup yields CDR1 MNHNY and CDR2 SVGAGI (reference sequence). The chain's CDR3 is CASSYRQGAGETQYF. The CDR3 bases are TGTGCCAGCAGTTACAGACAGGGGGCAGGGGAGACCCAGTACTTC.

This chain links TRBV12-5 with TRBJ2-7, with D perhaps TRBD1 or TRBD2 (6 bases each). V was trimmed by 2 bases and J by 0 bases, leaving 23 bases between them. The CDR3 loop spans 19 amino acids. Germline CDR1 and CDR2: LGHNT and FRNRAP. The CDR3 DNA reads as TGTGCTAGTGGTTTGCCACCCCGGGGGCCTTCCTACACCTCCTACGAGCAGTACTTC. This translates into CASGLPPRGPSYTSYEQYF.

This sequence joins TRBV7-2 and TRBJ2-7, with TRBD2 identical over 10 bases. Germline V gene lookup returns CDR1 SGHTA and CDR2 FQGNSA. J lost 3 bases, V lost 2 bases, and 4 bases had no gene match. The CDR3 totals 15 residues. CDR3 protein: CASSLSSGGNYEQYF. CDR3 sequence (DNA): TGTGCCAGCAGCTTAAGTAGCGGGGGGAACTACGAGCAGTACTTC.

This rearrangement joins TRBV7-2 to TRBJ2-7, with D tentatively TRBD2 (6 bases). CDR1 is SGHTA and CDR2 is FQGNSA in the germline V gene. Trimming removed 1 base at V and 2 bases at J, with 12 bases between. The CDR3 consists of 15 residues. CDR3 nucleotides: TGTGCCAGCAGCTTAGAAGCGGGCGAGCCCTACGAGCAGTACTTC. Translating it yields CASSLEAGEPYEQYF.

This chain uses TRBV10-1 with TRBJ2-7; the D gene is possibly TRBD1 (6 bases). The CDR3 totals 13 residues. Trimming removed 6 bases from V and 6 bases from J, with 15 bases in between. Germline CDR1 is WNHNN and CDR2 is SYGVQD (reference sequence). In DNA form, the CDR3 reads TGCGCCAGCAGCCAAGGACAGTCTGGCGAGCAGTACTTC. Amino acids: CASSQGQSGEQYF.

The CDR3 region is CASSLNTNTEAFF. CDR3 bases: TGTGCCAGCAGCCTTAATACTAACACTGAAGCTTTCTTT. This sequence joins TRBV11-3 and TRBJ1-1; D is unresolved. CDR1 and CDR2 (germline): SGHNT, YENEEA. The CDR3 is 13 amino acids. V lost 5 bases and J 2 bases, leaving 9 bases between the germline ends.

This chain joins TRBV5-6 and TRBJ2-4; D may be TRBD1 or TRBD2 (5 bases each). The CDR3 contains 14 residues. The V end lost 0 bases, the J end lost 12 bases, and 16 bases lay between the germline ends. Germline CDR1 SGHDT, CDR2 YYEEEE. CDR3 DNA sequence: TGTGCCAGCAGCTTGGCCATCTCCCGGGGCCCTCAGTACTTC. This translates into CASSLAISRGPQYF.

This clone was counted a single time. This rearrangement joins TRBV27 to TRBJ2-7; D might be TRBD2 (5 bases). CDR1 and CDR2 from the germline V gene are MNHEY and SMNVEV (reference sequence). The V end was cut by 10 bases, the J end by 2 bases, with 6 bases between. CDR3 size: 10 residues. CDR3 sequence (DNA): TGTGCCATCGGGACCTACGAGCAGTACTTC. Its protein is CAIGTYEQYF.

The chain has TRBV9 and TRBJ1-2; TRBD1 aligns across 7 bases. The CDR3 is 18 residues long. The V gene end was trimmed by 1 base and the J gene end by 5 bases; junction bases not matched to a gene: 17. Per germline, CDR1 SGDLS and CDR2 YYNGEE. DNA for the CDR3: TGTGCCAGCAGCGTAAGTCCCTCTGATAACAGGGGCCGGTATGGCTACACCTTC. Its translation: CASSVSPSDNRGRYGYTF.

The chain combines TRBV5-5 with TRBJ1-2; the D gene is possibly TRBD1 (5 bases). The V and J ends lost 5 bases and 2 bases respectively, with 16 bases between them. CDR1 is SGHKS, CDR2 YYEKEE, per germline (reference sequence). There are 15 residues in the CDR3. The CDR3 sequence is CASRQLRAGNYGYTF. In DNA form, the CDR3 reads TGTGCCAGCAGACAGTTGCGGGCAGGGAACTATGGCTACACCTTC. Full variable domain (outside the CDR3, taken from reference TRBV5-5 and TRBJ1-2): DAGVTQSPTHLIKTRGQQVTLRCSPISGHKSVSWYQQVLGQGPQFIFQYYEKEERGRGNFPDRFSARQFPNYSSELNVNALLLGDSALYLCASRQLRAGNYGYTFGSGTRLTVV.

Turning to this clone: The same CDR3 arises from other DNA sequences in this sample as well. This sequence joins TRBV4-3 and TRBJ1-5; D ambiguous. CDR3 size: 15 residues. From germline, CDR1 is LGHNA and CDR2 YSLEER. The V end was cut by 0 bases, the J end by 2 bases, with 8 bases between. For the CDR3, the DNA is TGCGCCAGCAGCCAAGAGTTCAGAGGCAATCAGCCCCAGCATTTT. Translated: CASSQEFRGNQPQHF.